These 29 T cell receptor beta chains came from one sample sequenced in a study of blood T cell repertoires in COVID-19. Produced via immunoSEQ multiplex PCR; TCRdb's table is partial and in-frame only. The sample yields approximately 210,000 clones, around 81% seen once. Input material: PBMCs or T cells enriched from blood (not recorded which). These receptors originate from a man aged 25 to 40 with acute COVID-19.

This clone was detected only a few times. This chain connects TRBV2 to TRBJ2-1, with D maybe TRBD2 (6 bases). V lost 7 bases, J lost 8 bases, and 15 bases lay in between. Germline V gene data show CDR1 as SNHLY and CDR2 as FYNNEI. CDR3 length equals 13 residues. The CDR3 sequence is CASNGGTFDEQFF. The CDR3 DNA follows: TGTGCCAGCAATGGGGGGACGTTCGATGAGCAGTTCTTC.

J is TRBJ2-5 and V is TRBV7-9; 9 bases map to TRBD2. The CDR3 contains 16 residues. The ends lost 5 bases at V and 4 bases at J; junction bases unmatched: 11. Germline V gene sequence: CDR1 SEHNR, CDR2 FQNEAQ (reference sequence). The CDR3 DNA reads as TGTGCCAGCAGCCCCACAGGTCTAGCGGGGATAGAGACCCAGTACTTC. Its protein is CASSPTGLAGIETQYF.

The table lists this clone with a few counts. CDR3 bases: TGTGCCAGCAGCTTAGCGGGACAGGGCCAAAGGCCCCAGCATTTT. Its translation is CASSLAGQGQRPQHF. The chain links TRBV7-2 to TRBJ1-5; the match to TRBD1 covers 9 bases. This CDR3 is built from 15 residues. J was trimmed by 9 bases and V by 0 bases; bases with no gene match: 6. From germline, CDR1 is SGHTA and CDR2 FQGNSA.

This chain uses TRBV19 with TRBJ1-6; 7 bases align to TRBD1. The CDR3 has 18 residues. The V gene's germline CDR1 is LNHDA and CDR2 SQIVND (reference sequence). V lost 3 bases to trimming and J lost 6 bases; unmatched junction nucleotides: 14. CDR3 DNA: TGTGCCAGTAGTATCCCGAATGCCGGGACAGCTCGTAATTCACCCCTCCACTTT. Protein: CASSIPNAGTARNSPLHF.

This rearrangement joins TRBV18 to TRBJ1-4, with no clear D. V gave up 3 bases and J gave up 8 bases, with 16 bases separating them. The CDR3 has 15 amino acids. Per germline, CDR1 KGHSH and CDR2 LQKENI. CDR3 residues: CASSPQEAGGEKLFF. In nucleotides, the CDR3 is TGTGCCAGCTCACCGCAGGAAGCAGGAGGAGAAAAACTGTTTTTT.

V gene TRBV27 combines with J gene TRBJ1-3; D is ambiguous. The CDR3 spans 13 residues. Trimming removed 6 bases from V and 1 base from J, with 7 bases in between. Germline lookup yields CDR1 MNHEY and CDR2 SMNVEV (reference sequence). The CDR3 sequence is CASRSRSGNTIYF. CDR3 in DNA: TGTGCCAGCAGATCTAGATCTGGAAACACCATATATTTT.

The chain links TRBV7-2 to TRBJ2-2, with a tentative D call TRBD1 (5 bases). Trimming pared 5 bases from V and 6 bases from J, leaving 22 bases between. This CDR3 is built from 17 residues. The germline V gene has CDR1 SGHTA and CDR2 FQGNSA. The CDR3 DNA sequence: TGTGCCAGCAGCCCATTACGCAGGGAAGAAGGTCCCGGGGAGCTGTTTTTT. As protein: CASSPLRREEGPGELFF.

V is TRBV2 and J is TRBJ1-1, with D tentatively TRBD1 (5 bases). The CDR3 is 12 residues long. V gave up 6 bases and J gave up 6 bases, with 11 bases separating them. Per the germline V gene, CDR1 is SNHLY and CDR2 is FYNNEI. In DNA form, the CDR3 reads TGTGCCAGCAGAGAGCGGGGGGCTGAAGCTTTCTTT. This gives the protein CASRERGAEAFF.

This clone was counted once. The genes are TRBV19 and TRBJ1-2; no clear D. The CDR3 consists of 13 residues. V lost 3 bases and J 4 bases, leaving 9 bases between the germline ends. CDR1 and CDR2 from the germline V gene are LNHDA and SQIVND (reference sequence). CDR3 protein: CASSINQFYGYTF. Written as DNA, the CDR3 is TGTGCCAGTAGTATTAACCAGTTCTATGGCTACACCTTC.

The rearrangement uses TRBV11-2 and TRBJ1-4; possibly TRBD1 for D (5 bases). There are 16 residues in the CDR3. The germline gives CDR1 SGHAT, CDR2 FQNNGV. Trimming left V 5 bases short and J 7 bases short, with 20 bases between. The CDR3 loop is CASSPYSQAPGEKLFF. CDR3 coding DNA: TGTGCCAGCAGCCCTTACTCACAGGCCCCCGGTGAAAAACTGTTTTTT.

The gene calls are TRBV28 and TRBJ1-5; TRBD1 is a possible D gene (5 bases). The CDR3 is 14 residues long. V was trimmed by 1 base and J by 6 bases, leaving 10 bases between them. Germline CDR1 is MDHEN and CDR2 is SYDVKM. The CDR3 sequence is CASSLFRGGQPQHF. The CDR3 coding sequence is TGTGCCAGCAGTTTATTCCGGGGGGGTCAGCCCCAGCATTTT.

This chain connects TRBV19 to TRBJ2-5, with 7 bases lining up with TRBD2. Germline CDR1 is LNHDA and CDR2 is SQIVND (reference sequence). With V trimmed by 5 bases and J by 4 bases, 7 bases remained unmatched. The CDR3 totals 14 residues. The DNA of the CDR3 is TGTGCCAGTAGTCGGTCGGCGGGGGTAGAGACCCAGTACTTC. Protein product: CASSRSAGVETQYF.

The chain employs TRBV9 and TRBJ1-3; no definite D call. Germline CDR1 reads SGDLS; CDR2 reads YYNGEE. This CDR3 has 15 amino acids. V dropped 3 bases and J dropped 0 bases, with 10 bases sitting between them. CDR3 residues: CASSAADNSGNTIYF. DNA for the CDR3: TGTGCCAGCAGCGCCGCCGACAACTCTGGAAACACCATATATTTT.

This clone appeared once. This chain links TRBV9 with TRBJ1-5; a possible D gene is TRBD1 (5 bases). The V gene's germline CDR1 is SGDLS and CDR2 YYNGEE. The CDR3 sequence is 14 residues long. Trimming left V 3 bases short and J 6 bases short, with 13 bases between. CDR3 protein: CASSAGGGIQPQHF. The CDR3 bases are TGTGCCAGCAGCGCCGGGGGAGGGATTCAGCCCCAGCATTTT. The full variable domain, in which reference TRBV9 and TRBJ1-5 provide the parts outside the CDR3, is DSGVTQTPKHLITATGQRVTLRCSPRSGDLSVYWYQQSLDQGLQFLIQYYNGEERAKGNILERFSAQQFPDLHSELNLSSLELGDSALYFCASSAGGGIQPQHFGDGTRLSIL.

The chain uses TRBV11-2 and TRBJ1-2; D remains unclear. Per the germline V gene, CDR1 is SGHAT and CDR2 is FQNNGV. The CDR3 sequence is 13 residues long. Trimming took 3 bases from V and 5 from J, leaving 10 bases between them. CDR3 sequence (DNA): TGTGCCAGCAGCTTGAAGGAGCTATATGGCTACACCTTC. Amino acids: CASSLKELYGYTF.

The V gene is TRBV12-3 or TRBV12-4, the J gene TRBJ2-1; 10 nucleotides agree with TRBD1. The CDR3 totals 11 residues. The V segment lost 8 bases and the J segment 15 bases; nucleotides outside the gene matches: 7. CDR3 bases: TGTGCCAGCGGTAAAGGACAGGGGGTGTTCTTC. It specifies CASGKGQGVFF.

The rearrangement joins TRBV11-2 to TRBJ2-3; 9 bases line up with TRBD2. After removal of 5 bases from V and 2 bases from J, the junction contained 5 bases not matched to a gene. This CDR3 comprises 15 residues. Germline CDR1 and CDR2: SGHAT and FQNNGV. CDR3 coding DNA: TGTGCCAGCAGCCCCTGGACTAGCGTCACAGATACGCAGTATTTT. Its protein product is CASSPWTSVTDTQYF. Complete variable domain (other parts from reference TRBV11-2 and TRBJ2-3): EAGVAQSPRYKIIEKRQSVAFWCNPISGHATLYWYQQILGQGPKLLIQFQNNGVVDDSQLPKDRFSAERLKGVDSTLKIQPAKLEDSAVYLCASSPWTSVTDTQYFGPGTRLTVL.

For the CDR3, the DNA is TGCGCCAGCAGCTTAACAGGGGGTCCCTACGAGCAGTACTTC. Its translation is CASSLTGGPYEQYF. The rearrangement uses TRBV5-1 and TRBJ2-7, with 8 bases fitting TRBD1. Per germline, CDR1 SGHRS and CDR2 YFSETQ. V was clipped by 2 bases and J by 2 bases; unmatched bases: 3. This CDR3 has 14 residues.

This clone has a handful of counts. This chain joins TRBV5-6 and TRBJ2-7; TRBD1 agrees at 11 bases. J lost 0 bases, V lost 4 bases, and 12 bases had no gene match. The CDR3 extends over 18 amino acids. Germline V gene data show CDR1 as SGHDT and CDR2 as YYEEEE. CDR3 region: CASSRRTGGFLSSYEQYF. The CDR3 bases are TGTGCCAGCAGCCGACGGACAGGGGGCTTCCTAAGCTCCTACGAGCAGTACTTC.

This rearrangement joins TRBV29-1 to TRBJ2-2; 10 bases are shared with TRBD2. Germline CDR1 and CDR2: SQVTM and ANQGSEA. The CDR3 has 15 amino acids. CDR3 sequence: CTAHKAGGQAGELFF. The CDR3 DNA is TGCACCGCCCATAAAGCGGGGGGGCAAGCCGGGGAGCTGTTTTTT.

The chain employs TRBV19 and TRBJ1-5; D possibly corresponds to TRBD1 (5 bases). The CDR3 runs to 16 residues. V gave up 3 bases and J gave up 9 bases, with 21 bases separating them. CDR1 is LNHDA, CDR2 SQIVND, per germline (reference sequence). CDR3 nucleotides: TGTGCCAGTAGTATCCCTAGGGTAGGGGCTTCGTGGCCCCAGCATTTT. Protein sequence: CASSIPRVGASWPQHF.

The CDR3 loop reads CASSLNLYTDTQYF. CDR3 DNA sequence: TGTGCCAGCAGTTTAAATCTTTACACAGATACGCAGTATTTT. The chain links TRBV27 to TRBJ2-3, with D unresolved. V lost 2 bases and J lost 2, with 8 bases in between. Germline V lookup: CDR1 MNHEY, CDR2 SMNVEV (reference sequence). CDR3 length: 14 amino acids.

A remark on this clone: At one end, the junction sequence differs from germline, possibly due to a read error. The chain couples TRBV5-4 to TRBJ2-2; perhaps TRBD2 as D (6 bases). Per the germline V gene, CDR1 is SGHNT and CDR2 is YYREEE (reference sequence). The CDR3 length is 16 residues. CDR3 protein: CASSVPGLSKTGELFF. CDR3 DNA sequence: TGTGCCAGCAGCGTCCCGGGACTCTCGAAAACCGGGGAGCTGTTTTTT. The variable domain in full, completed from reference TRBV5-4 and TRBJ2-2, reads ETGVTQSPTHLIKTRGQQVTLRCSSQSGHNTVSWYQQALGQGPQFIFQYYREEENGRGNFPPRFSGLQFPNYSSELNVNALELDDSALYLCASSVPGLSKTGELFFGEGSRLTVL.

This clone appeared once. This rearrangement joins TRBV20-1 to TRBJ2-5; 7 bases fit TRBD2. Germline CDR1 and CDR2: DFQATT and SNEGSKA (reference sequence). V trimming: 3 bases; J trimming: 5 bases; junction bases outside the gene matches: 6. The CDR3 loop spans 13 amino acids. CDR3 sequence reads: CSASVLAWETQYF. The CDR3 DNA reads as TGCAGTGCTAGTGTACTAGCGTGGGAGACCCAGTACTTC.

The genes are TRBV5-6 and TRBJ2-7; a weak D match, TRBD1 (6 bases). The CDR3 is made up of 14 amino acids. Germline V lookup: CDR1 SGHDT, CDR2 YYEEEE. The V end was cut by 1 base, the J end by 7 bases, with 15 bases between. The CDR3 region is CASSLWDTIEEQYF. The CDR3 nucleotides are TGTGCCAGCAGCTTGTGGGACACCATCGAGGAGCAGTACTTC.

The chain links TRBV27 to TRBJ2-1; 7 nucleotides align to TRBD2. V shed 3 bases, J shed 10 bases, and the junction held 9 bases outside the gene matches. The CDR3 contains 14 residues. Germline V gives CDR1 MNHEY, CDR2 SMNVEV (reference sequence). Written as DNA, the CDR3 is TGTGCCAGCAGTTTCGAGCGGGGTAGGCAAGAGCAGTTCTTC. Its translation is CASSFERGRQEQFF.

This clone showed up just once. The chain combines TRBV2 with TRBJ2-6, with D possibly TRBD2 on 6 matching bases. V lost 7 bases to trimming and J lost 2 bases, with 9 bases between them. Germline CDR1 SNHLY, CDR2 FYNNEI. There are 14 residues in the CDR3. This CDR3 is CASKAGTGANVLTF. The CDR3 DNA is TGTGCCAGCAAGGCGGGGACTGGGGCCAACGTCCTGACTTTC. Variable domain in full (rest from reference TRBV2 and TRBJ2-6): EPEVTQTPSHQVTQMGQEVILRCVPISNHLYFYWYRQILGQKVEFLVSFYNNEISEKSEIFDDQFSVERPDGSNFTLKIRSTKLEDSAMYFCASKAGTGANVLTFGAGSRLTVL.

This clone was observed a handful of times. This chain uses TRBV6-5 with TRBJ1-1, with D uncertain. Trimming stripped 6 bases from V and 5 bases from J, with 13 bases between. There are 13 residues in the CDR3. CDR1 and CDR2 from the germline V gene are MNHEY and SVGAGI. The CDR3 region has the DNA TGTGCCAGCAGCAGAATCGACGGGACTGAAGCTTTCTTT. Its protein product is CASSRIDGTEAFF.

This chain joins TRBV9 and TRBJ2-1; TRBD2 matches 11 bases. The V gene's germline CDR1 is SGDLS and CDR2 YYNGEE. The CDR3 runs to 20 residues. Trimming at V came to 4 bases and at J to 5 bases, leaving 20 bases not matched to a gene. CDR3 residues: CASSSRAGLAGGPLHNEQFF. In nucleotides, the CDR3 is TGTGCCAGCAGCTCCCGCGCGGGGCTAGCGGGGGGCCCACTTCACAATGAGCAGTTCTTC. Full variable domain (outside the CDR3, taken from reference TRBV9 and TRBJ2-1): DSGVTQTPKHLITATGQRVTLRCSPRSGDLSVYWYQQSLDQGLQFLIQYYNGEERAKGNILERFSAQQFPDLHSELNLSSLELGDSALYFCASSSRAGLAGGPLHNEQFFGPGTRLTVL.